Presented here are 18 T cell receptor beta chains from one specimen sequenced in a study of CD8 T cells in Susac syndrome. With random hexamers, 0.5 to 1 ug RNA was reverse transcribed. One entry per CDR3 protein results from TCRdb running MiXCR on the immunoSEQ multiplex PCR reads. Of roughly 130,000 distinct CDR3 sequences in the sample, about 95% were seen once. The sample taken for sequencing was CD4+ T cells from PBMCs. These receptors all come from a human donor in good health.

CDR3 coding DNA: TGTGCCTGGGTCCGGTTTTGGGGTGACACTGAAGCTTTCTTT. This translates into CAWVRFWGDTEAFF. The chain combines TRBV30 with TRBJ1-1, with D hard to call. Trimming pared 5 bases from V and 3 bases from J, leaving 16 bases between. The V gene's germline CDR1 is GTSNPN and CDR2 SVGIG (reference sequence). The CDR3 is 14 amino acids.

V and J are TRBV19 and TRBJ2-2; D not certain. Trimming pared 0 bases from V and 6 bases from J, leaving 5 bases between. Germline V gene lookup returns CDR1 LNHDA and CDR2 SQIVND (reference sequence). This CDR3 region has 13 residues. Written as DNA, the CDR3 is TGTGCCAGTAGTATAGATCTGGCCGGGGAGCTGTTTTTT. Protein sequence: CASSIDLAGELFF.

V usage is TRBV4-1 and J usage is TRBJ1-1, with D maybe TRBD1 (5 bases). V was shortened by 1 base and J by 9 bases, with 27 bases between the two germline ends. The germline CDR1 and CDR2 sequences are MGHRA and YSYEKL. There are 18 residues in the CDR3. CDR3 DNA sequence: TGCGCCAGCAGCCAAGTTCCCCTGGTAGCCGGGGTCAGGGAAAAAGCTTTCTTT. Translation: CASSQVPLVAGVREKAFF.

The chain couples TRBV28 to TRBJ2-4, with D hard to call. The germline V gene encodes CDR1 MDHEN and CDR2 SYDVKM. The CDR3 runs to 15 residues. V lost 6 bases to trimming and J lost 1 base, with 13 bases between them. DNA of the CDR3: TGTGCCAGCAGCTTTCGACTTCTCGCCAAAAACATTCAGTACTTC. This translates into CASSFRLLAKNIQYF.

The chain carries TRBV4-1 and TRBJ2-2, with D possibly being TRBD1 (5 bases). The CDR3 is 15 amino acids. Germline V gives CDR1 MGHRA, CDR2 YSYEKL. V lost 3 bases to trimming and J lost 5 bases, with 13 bases between them. CDR3: CASSQETVLTGELFF. The CDR3 DNA follows: TGCGCCAGCAGCCAGGAGACAGTGCTGACCGGGGAGCTGTTTTTT.

V is TRBV18 and J is TRBJ2-5, with D possibly TRBD1 on 5 matching bases. This CDR3 is 14 amino acids long. Germline values: CDR1 KGHSH, CDR2 LQKENI. The V end was cut by 0 bases, the J end by 2 bases, with 7 bases between. The CDR3 region has the DNA TGTGCCAGCTCACCACCCTCAGGGCAAGAGACCCAGTACTTC. Protein sequence: CASSPPSGQETQYF.

This chain connects TRBV5-6 to TRBJ2-5; D perhaps matches TRBD1 (6 bases). Per the germline V gene, CDR1 is SGHDT and CDR2 is YYEEEE. This CDR3 is built from 13 residues. V lost 4 bases to trimming and J lost 5 bases, with 12 bases between them. The CDR3 loop reads CASSRGNRETQYF. The CDR3 bases are TGTGCCAGCAGCAGGGGGAACAGGGAGACCCAGTACTTC.

The V and J genes are TRBV15 and TRBJ2-2; no clear D gene. V was clipped by 5 bases and J by 0 bases, with 7 bases between them. This CDR3 is built from 14 residues. Germline values: CDR1 LNHNV, CDR2 YYDKDF (reference sequence). The CDR3 nucleotides are TGTGCCACCAGCTTCGGACCGAACACCGGGGAGCTGTTTTTT. Residues: CATSFGPNTGELFF. The full variable domain, its missing parts supplied by reference TRBV15 and TRBJ2-2, is DAMVIQNPRYQVTQFGKPVTLSCSQTLNHNVMYWYQQKSSQAPKLLFHYYDKDFNNEADTPDNFQSRRPNTSFCFLDIRSPGLGDTAMYLCATSFGPNTGELFFGEGSRLTVL.

The chain combines TRBV4-1 with TRBJ2-1, with 8 bases matching TRBD1. The CDR3 consists of 15 residues. V gave up 5 bases and J gave up 6 bases; unmatched junction bases: 9. Germline CDR1 reads MGHRA; CDR2 reads YSYEKL. Here the CDR3 reads CASSTLGQGLNEQFF. The CDR3 nucleotides read TGCGCCAGCAGCACTCTCGGACAGGGCCTCAATGAGCAGTTCTTC.

The V gene is TRBV18, the J gene TRBJ2-5; tentative D call: TRBD1 (5 bases). Germline assignment: CDR1 KGHSH and CDR2 LQKENI. V was pared by 4 bases and J by 3 bases, with 9 bases between. The CDR3 runs 13 residues. CDR3 sequence reads: CASSRSREETQYF. CDR3 DNA sequence: TGTGCCAGCTCACGATCCAGGGAAGAGACCCAGTACTTC.

The chain is built from TRBV29-1 and TRBJ2-3; 12 bases are shared with TRBD1. The CDR3 sequence is 15 residues long. Losses at the gene ends were 5 bases for V and 3 bases for J; bases not matched to a gene: 6. Germline V gene sequence: CDR1 SQVTM, CDR2 ANQGSEA. The DNA of the CDR3 is TGCAGCGTTAAGGTGGGACAGGGGGCTACAGATACGCAGTATTTT. Amino acid sequence: CSVKVGQGATDTQYF.

The chain recombines TRBV24-1 with TRBJ2-5, with 9 positions matching TRBD1. Germline CDR1 reads KGHDR; CDR2 reads SFDVKD. The CDR3 is 17 amino acids. V shed 3 bases and J 4 bases; nucleotides not matched to a gene: 11. The CDR3 DNA reads as TGTGCCACCAGTGATGGGCGGATAGGGACAGGGTCAGAGACCCAGTACTTC. It specifies CATSDGRIGTGSETQYF.

The gene calls are TRBV28 and TRBJ2-7; 9 bases fit TRBD1. The length of the CDR3 is 14 residues. Germline V lookup: CDR1 MDHEN, CDR2 SYDVKM. V shed 6 bases and J 12 bases; nucleotides not matched to a gene: 15. The CDR3 DNA reads TGTGCCAGCAGCTTCGGGGCCCCACAGGGGGCTAGGTACTTC. It is translated as CASSFGAPQGARYF. Filled out from reference TRBV28 and TRBJ2-7, the complete variable domain reads DVKVTQSSRYLVKRTGEKVFLECVQDMDHENMFWYRQDPGLGLRLIYFSYDVKMKEKGDIPEGYSVSREKKERFSLILESASTNQTSMYLCASSFGAPQGARYFGPGTRLTVT.

V and J are TRBV5-1 and TRBJ2-6, with unresolved D. From germline, CDR1 is SGHRS and CDR2 YFSETQ. V was pared by 0 bases and J by 1 base, with 8 bases between. This CDR3 has 16 residues. CDR3 residues: CASSLGVISGANVLTF. The CDR3 DNA sequence: TGCGCCAGCAGCTTGGGGGTGATATCTGGGGCCAACGTCCTGACTTTC.

The genes are TRBV5-1 and TRBJ2-1; D may match TRBD1 or TRBD2 (6 bases each). This CDR3 spans 17 amino acids. Germline lookup yields CDR1 SGHRS and CDR2 YFSETQ. The V end was cut by 0 bases, the J end by 8 bases, with 21 bases between. The CDR3 nucleotides are TGCGCCAGCAGCTTGGCTAGGGGGACTGGTACCCTAGATGAGCAGTTCTTC. Amino acid sequence: CASSLARGTGTLDEQFF.

The V and J genes are TRBV5-1 and TRBJ2-1, with D perhaps given as TRBD1 or TRBD2 (6 bases each). CDR3 length: 16 amino acids. V was shortened by 3 bases and J by 8 bases, with 21 bases between the two germline ends. Germline V lookup: CDR1 SGHRS, CDR2 YFSETQ. CDR3: CASSSLISRGPDEQFF. The CDR3 DNA reads TGCGCCAGCAGCTCCCTAATTTCTCGGGGGCCGGATGAGCAGTTCTTC.

The chain has TRBV7-6 and TRBJ2-2, with 9 positions matching TRBD1. The CDR3 consists of 15 residues. Trimming took 5 bases from V and 4 from J; bases not matched to a gene: 5. In germline, CDR1 is SGHVS, CDR2 FNYEAQ. In nucleotides, the CDR3 is TGTGCCAGCAGCGGGACAGGGTTGGGCACCGGGGAGCTGTTTTTT. It encodes CASSGTGLGTGELFF.

This chain uses TRBV5-1 with TRBJ2-5, with D tentatively TRBD2 (6 bases). This CDR3 comprises 15 residues. From germline, CDR1 is SGHRS and CDR2 YFSETQ. V lost 4 bases and J 2 bases, leaving 15 bases between the germline ends. The CDR3 DNA is TGCGCCAGCAGCGCCGAGGGACTGGATCAAGAGACCCAGTACTTC. This sequence encodes CASSAEGLDQETQYF. Full variable domain (missing parts from reference TRBV5-1 and TRBJ2-5): KAGVTQTPRYLIKTRGQQVTLSCSPISGHRSVSWYQQTPGQGLQFLFEYFSETQRNKGNFPGRFSGRQFSNSRSEMNVSTLELGDSALYLCASSAEGLDQETQYFGPGTRLLVL.